The 14 T cell receptor beta chains below were found in one sample sequenced in a study of blood T cell repertoires in COVID-19. Only in-frame clones appear in the TCRdb table, and some are missing; sequencing was by immunoSEQ multiplex PCR. This table has about 140,000 clones, over 80% appearing once. Sample: peripheral blood. The source is a man aged 25 to 40 with COVID-19, enrolled during active disease.

V gene TRBV4-1 combines with J gene TRBJ2-7, with 9 bases that match TRBD1. The V gene end was trimmed by 6 bases and the J gene end by 13 bases; junction bases not matched to a gene: 13. CDR1 is MGHRA, CDR2 YSYEKL, per germline. The CDR3 covers 13 residues. The CDR3 nucleotides read TGCGCCAGCAGAGGGTGTTACCTGGGACAGGGCTACTTC. It translates to CASRGCYLGQGYF.

V usage is TRBV19 and J usage is TRBJ2-7, with D possibly TRBD1 on 7 matching bases. The V end lost 3 bases, the J end lost 5 bases, and 11 bases lay between the germline ends. The CDR3 contains 13 residues. The germline V gene encodes CDR1 LNHDA and CDR2 SQIVND (reference sequence). DNA for the CDR3: TGTGCCAGTAGTATCCAGGGGGGTGACGAGCAGTACTTC. This encodes CASSIQGGDEQYF.

V is TRBV19 and J is TRBJ2-7; TRBD2 agrees at 14 bases. Germline V lookup: CDR1 LNHDA, CDR2 SQIVND (reference sequence). CDR3 length equals 15 residues. Unmatched junction bases numbered 4, after V lost 3 bases and J lost 6 bases. As DNA, the CDR3 is TGTGCCAGTAGTATCGGGACTAGCGGGAGAGGCGAGCAGTACTTC. This translates into CASSIGTSGRGEQYF.

The gene calls are TRBV9 and TRBJ1-2; 8 positions match TRBD1. This CDR3 has 13 residues. Per the germline V gene, CDR1 is SGDLS and CDR2 is YYNGEE. Germline trimming cut 4 bases from V and 8 bases from J; bases unmatched to any gene: 7. The CDR3: CASSSPGGEGYTF. CDR3 nucleotides: TGTGCCAGCAGCTCACCAGGGGGCGAGGGCTACACCTTC.

Only a few counts were recorded for this clone. The V gene is TRBV27, the J gene TRBJ1-4; 7 nucleotides align to TRBD1. J lost 4 bases, V lost 3 bases, and 2 bases had no gene match. The CDR3 extends over 14 amino acids. In germline, CDR1 is MNHEY, CDR2 SMNVEV (reference sequence). DNA for the CDR3: TGTGCCAGCAGTTTGGACAGGTTTAATGAAAAACTGTTTTTT. Translating gives CASSLDRFNEKLFF. Variable domain in full (rest from reference TRBV27 and TRBJ1-4): EAQVTQNPRYLITVTGKKLTVTCSQNMNHEYMSWYRQDPGLGLRQIYYSMNVEVTDKGDVPEGYKVSRKEKRNFPLILESPSPNQTSLYFCASSLDRFNEKLFFGSGTQLSVL.

This CDR3 reads CASSREGLYGYTF. In DNA form, the CDR3 reads TGTGCCAGTAGTCGGGAAGGATTATATGGCTACACCTTC. This chain connects TRBV19 to TRBJ1-2; D unclear. The CDR3 consists of 13 residues. CDR1 is LNHDA, CDR2 SQIVND, per germline (reference sequence). The V end lost 5 bases, the J end lost 5 bases, and 12 bases lay between the germline ends.

This chain uses TRBV30 with TRBJ1-3, with 8 bases lining up with TRBD1. The V segment lost 7 bases and the J segment 5 bases; nucleotides outside the gene matches: 4. The germline CDR1 and CDR2 sequences are GTSNPN and SVGIG (reference sequence). This CDR3 is built from 12 residues. CDR3 sequence reads: CASGQGRNTIYF. In DNA, the CDR3 is TGTGCCTCAGGACAGGGAAGAAACACCATATATTTT.

The genes are TRBV27 and TRBJ2-7, with 10 bases aligning to TRBD1. The CDR3 sequence is 17 residues long. Germline V gene data show CDR1 as MNHEY and CDR2 as SMNVEV (reference sequence). J lost 7 bases, V lost 6 bases, and 18 bases had no gene match. The CDR3 DNA sequence: TGTGCCAGCAGGCCCCGACCTATGACAGGGGGCGCGGGGGAGCAGTACTTC. It specifies CASRPRPMTGGAGEQYF.

The gene calls are TRBV11-2 and TRBJ2-4; 7 nucleotides line up with TRBD1. The CDR3 has 13 amino acids. Germline CDR1 and CDR2: SGHAT and FQNNGV. With V trimmed by 5 bases and J by 9 bases, 7 bases remained unmatched. The CDR3: CASSPGQLGIQYF. In DNA, the CDR3 is TGTGCCAGCAGCCCGGGACAGTTAGGCATTCAGTACTTC.

This clone came up once. The rearrangement uses TRBV19 and TRBJ2-1, with TRBD2 identical over 8 bases. There are 15 residues in the CDR3. V was clipped by 4 bases and J by 1 base; unmatched bases: 3. Germline V gene lookup returns CDR1 LNHDA and CDR2 SQIVND (reference sequence). CDR3 bases: TGTGCCAGTAGTAAAACTAGCGGATCCTACAATGAGCAGTTCTTC. This gives the protein CASSKTSGSYNEQFF. Full variable domain (remainder filled in from reference TRBV19 and TRBJ2-1): DGGITQSPKYLFRKEGQNVTLSCEQNLNHDAMYWYRQDPGQGLRLIYYSQIVNDFQKGDIAEGYSVSREKKESFPLTVTSAQKNPTAFYLCASSKTSGSYNEQFFGPGTRLTVL.

The gene calls are TRBV7-9 and TRBJ2-5; D not resolved. V lost 5 bases and J lost 5, with 9 bases in between. Germline-derived CDR1 and CDR2 are SEHNR and FQNEAQ (reference sequence). This CDR3 has 12 residues. The CDR3 DNA reads as TGTGCCAGCAGCCCCCCTTCGGAGACCCAGTACTTC. Protein product: CASSPPSETQYF.

The gene calls are TRBV28 and TRBJ1-6; D is undetermined. The germline gives CDR1 MDHEN, CDR2 SYDVKM. V lost 6 bases and J 0 bases, leaving 12 bases between the germline ends. The CDR3 loop spans 16 amino acids. This CDR3 is CASSSRPSSYNSPLHF. CDR3 nucleotide sequence: TGTGCCAGCAGCAGCAGGCCCAGCTCCTATAATTCACCCCTCCACTTT.

The chain couples TRBV24-1 to TRBJ2-1; tentatively, D is TRBD2 (6 bases). This CDR3 region has 15 residues. From germline, CDR1 is KGHDR and CDR2 SFDVKD. The V and J ends lost 5 bases and 4 bases respectively, with 14 bases between them. CDR3 loop: CATSGISGKYNEQFF. CDR3 nucleotide sequence: TGTGCCACCAGTGGAATTAGCGGCAAGTACAATGAGCAGTTCTTC.

This sequence joins TRBV10-3 and TRBJ2-1; D ambiguous. CDR3 length: 12 amino acids. V lost 6 bases and J 8 bases, leaving 11 bases between the germline ends. In germline, CDR1 is ENHRY, CDR2 SYGVKD. The CDR3 DNA reads as TGTGCCATCAGCGTATCGGGTCATGAGCAGTTCTTC. Its translation: CAISVSGHEQFF.